Sequencing of this T cell receptor (beta chain) was carried out in a study of CXCR3-negative and CXCR3-positive naive CD8 T cells. A note on this clonotype: Antigen specificity is unknown.

Triplicate sorts, approximately 290,000 cells apiece, were made for each CD8+ T cell subset. CD45RO-CCR7+CD27+CD95- was the phenotype of naive CD8+ T cells. UMI-labeled 5' RACE yielded the TRB cDNA libraries. From the 5' RACE reads, TCRdb lists one entry per CDR3 protein and no DNA. The listing contains 120,000 to 150,000 distinct CDR3 sequences. General study findings and limits: Each naive subset displayed comparably high diversity, whereas memory CD8+ cells displayed much lower diversity. A higher hydrophobicity marked the TRB CDR3s of CXCR3-positive naive cells versus CXCR3-negative naive cells. The TRBV-TRBJ usage of naive CXCR3-negative and CXCR3-positive cells was similar, but that of memory cells differed.

This TCR came from a human donor in good health. Some clones in this sample may be carry-over from other donors' samples. Sequencing was performed on naive CXCR3+ CD8+ T cells from blood. Subset defined: CD45RO-CCR7+CD27+CD95- naive CD8+ T cells expressing CXCR3 (TNR3+).

CDR3 sequence: CASSRRGRDIQYF. V gene TRBV19 combines with J gene TRBJ2-4; the TCRdb D gene call, TRBD2, has no DNA to confirm it. The CDR3 runs 13 residues. CDR1 LNHDA and CDR2 SQIVND come from the germline V gene (reference sequence).